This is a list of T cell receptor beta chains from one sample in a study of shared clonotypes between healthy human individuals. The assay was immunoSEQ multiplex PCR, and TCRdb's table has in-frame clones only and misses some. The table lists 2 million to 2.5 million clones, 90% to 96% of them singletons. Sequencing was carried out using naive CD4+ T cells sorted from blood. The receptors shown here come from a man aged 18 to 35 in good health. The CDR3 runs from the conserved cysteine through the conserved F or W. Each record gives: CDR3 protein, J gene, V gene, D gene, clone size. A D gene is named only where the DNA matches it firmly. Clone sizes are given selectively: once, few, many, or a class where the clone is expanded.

CDR3 protein: CASRPGLAEQETQYF; J gene: TRBJ2-5; V gene: TRBV2; D gene: TRBD2; clone size: -
CDR3 protein: CASSIRGSQETQYF; J gene: TRBJ2-5; V gene: TRBV19; D gene: -; clone size: -
CDR3 protein: CAWTLGGANTEAFF; J gene: TRBJ1-1; V gene: TRBV30; D gene: -; clone size: -
CDR3 protein: CASSLAGPWDTQYF; J gene: TRBJ2-3; V gene: TRBV27; D gene: -; clone size: -
CDR3 protein: CASTYGGGNTEAFF; J gene: TRBJ1-1; V gene: TRBV5-1; D gene: -; clone size: once
CDR3 protein: CASMGQGRSGELFF; J gene: TRBJ2-2; V gene: TRBV10-1; D gene: TRBD1; clone size: -
CDR3 protein: CASSSGLAVYNEQFF; J gene: TRBJ2-1; V gene: TRBV7-9; D gene: TRBD2; clone size: -
CDR3 protein: CASSQSTRVNEQYF; J gene: TRBJ2-7; V gene: TRBV4-1; D gene: -; clone size: -
CDR3 protein: CASSMLQAPSYNEQFF; J gene: TRBJ2-1; V gene: TRBV19; D gene: -; clone size: -
CDR3 protein: CASSVGQGVGNEKLFF; J gene: TRBJ1-4; V gene: TRBV9; D gene: -; clone size: -
CDR3 protein: CAWSHGGYSYEQYF; J gene: TRBJ2-7; V gene: TRBV30; D gene: -; clone size: -
CDR3 protein: CASGLVEETSGSSYEQYF; J gene: TRBJ2-7; V gene: TRBV12-5; D gene: TRBD2; clone size: -
CDR3 protein: CASSVEGSAEKLFF; J gene: TRBJ1-4; V gene: TRBV7-6; D gene: -; clone size: -
CDR3 protein: CASRDVGVNEQFF; J gene: TRBJ2-1; V gene: TRBV19; D gene: -; clone size: -
CDR3 protein: CASSFEASATDTQYF; J gene: TRBJ2-3; V gene: TRBV5-1; D gene: -; clone size: -
CDR3 protein: CASSSGTAPYEQYF; J gene: TRBJ2-7; V gene: TRBV7-3; D gene: -; clone size: -
CDR3 protein: CAWSVADRRNQPQHF; J gene: TRBJ1-5; V gene: TRBV30; D gene: -; clone size: few